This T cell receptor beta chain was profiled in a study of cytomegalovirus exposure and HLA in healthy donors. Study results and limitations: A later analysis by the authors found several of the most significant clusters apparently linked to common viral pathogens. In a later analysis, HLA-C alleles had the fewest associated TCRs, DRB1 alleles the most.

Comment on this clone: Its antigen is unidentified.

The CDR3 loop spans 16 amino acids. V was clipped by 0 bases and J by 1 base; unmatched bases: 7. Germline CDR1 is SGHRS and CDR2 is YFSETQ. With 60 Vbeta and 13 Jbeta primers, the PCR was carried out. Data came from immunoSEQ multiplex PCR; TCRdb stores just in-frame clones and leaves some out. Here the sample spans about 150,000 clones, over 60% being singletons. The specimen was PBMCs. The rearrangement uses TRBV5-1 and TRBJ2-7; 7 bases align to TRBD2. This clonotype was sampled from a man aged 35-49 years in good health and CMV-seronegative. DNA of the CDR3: TGCGCCAGCAGCTTGGCCTTCAGGGAGGGGTCCTACGAGCAGTACTTC. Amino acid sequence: CASSLAFREGSYEQYF.